The 26 T cell receptor beta chains listed next were all sequenced from one sample in a study of blood T cell repertoires in COVID-19. Data came from immunoSEQ multiplex PCR; TCRdb stores just in-frame clones and leaves some out. The repertoire consists of around 77,000 clones, with 80% to 95% occurring once and the leading ten covering around 5%. The specimen was peripheral blood. Receptor source: an older woman with active COVID-19.

This chain joins TRBV7-9 and TRBJ2-1, with TRBD2 matching over 9 bases. In germline, CDR1 is SEHNR, CDR2 FQNEAQ (reference sequence). The CDR3 spans 16 residues. V lost 3 bases, J lost 5 bases, and 8 bases stayed unmatched. CDR3 bases: TGTGCCAGCAGCTTCCGTCTAGCGGGGAGGAACAATGAGCAGTTCTTC. This translates into CASSFRLAGRNNEQFF.

The J gene is TRBJ2-7, the V gene TRBV28, with D maybe TRBD2 (7 bases). Germline CDR1 and CDR2: MDHEN and SYDVKM. The CDR3 extends over 14 amino acids. V lost 6 bases to trimming and J lost 2 bases, with 14 bases between them. This CDR3 reads CASSPGGRTYEQYF. CDR3 bases: TGTGCCAGCAGCCCCGGGGGGCGGACCTACGAGCAGTACTTC.

The chain links TRBV2 to TRBJ2-2; TRBD1 might be the D (7 bases). Germline V gene data show CDR1 as SNHLY and CDR2 as FYNNEI. V was cut by 2 bases and J by 5 bases, with 12 bases left in between. CDR3 length: 15 amino acids. The CDR3 sequence: CASSEQGEATGELFF. CDR3 DNA: TGTGCCAGCAGTGAACAGGGGGAGGCGACCGGGGAGCTGTTTTTT.

The chain links TRBV30 to TRBJ2-7; D gene ambiguous. There are 12 residues in the CDR3. The germline CDR1 and CDR2 sequences are GTSNPN and SVGIG (reference sequence). Trimming shortened V by 3 bases and J by 6 bases, and 12 bases separated the two germline ends. CDR3 in amino acids: CAWRDGFSEQYF. Here the CDR3 DNA reads TGTGCCTGGAGAGATGGCTTTTCCGAGCAGTACTTC.

This chain uses TRBV2 with TRBJ2-3; D remains ambiguous. Germline V lookup: CDR1 SNHLY, CDR2 FYNNEI. Trimming removed 2 bases at V and 1 base at J, with 10 bases between. The CDR3 covers 15 residues. CDR3 nucleotide sequence: TGTGCCAGCAGTGAAAGCCCCGCGGGCACAGATACGCAGTATTTT. This translates into CASSESPAGTDTQYF.

The V call is TRBV19, the J call TRBJ1-1; the D is unclear. Trimming took 4 bases from V and 0 from J, leaving 24 bases between them. The germline gives CDR1 LNHDA, CDR2 SQIVND (reference sequence). This CDR3 has 19 amino acids. DNA for the CDR3: TGTGCCAGTAGTAAAGCCCGGGGAGGAGGTGGCTTCATGAACACTGAAGCTTTCTTT. Translating gives CASSKARGGGGFMNTEAFF.

The chain is built from TRBV28 and TRBJ2-7, with 9 bases fitting TRBD1. Germline-derived CDR1 and CDR2 are MDHEN and SYDVKM. The CDR3 loop spans 15 amino acids. The junction had 7 bases not matched to a gene; V was cut back by 4 bases and J by 3 bases. The CDR3 DNA reads TGTGCCAGCAGTTCACCTACAGGGGGCGTCTACGAGCAGTACTTC. Encoded protein: CASSSPTGGVYEQYF.

This chain connects TRBV7-8 to TRBJ2-5; 13 bases agree with TRBD2. The CDR3 covers 16 residues. In germline, CDR1 is SGHVS, CDR2 FQNEAQ. V shed 5 bases, J shed 4 bases, and the junction held 7 bases outside the gene matches. The CDR3 bases are TGTGCCAGCAGCGCCATACTAGCGGGAGGGCTAGAGACCCAGTACTTC. It yields the protein CASSAILAGGLETQYF.

The chain has TRBV4-1 and TRBJ2-7; 9 nucleotides line up with TRBD2. The CDR3 spans 16 residues. The ends lost 4 bases at V and 2 bases at J; junction bases unmatched: 9. Germline values: CDR1 MGHRA, CDR2 YSYEKL. CDR3 in DNA: TGCGCCAGCAGCCCGGAATGGGCGGGAGGGCCCTACGAGCAGTACTTC. Translating gives CASSPEWAGGPYEQYF.

V gene TRBV28 combines with J gene TRBJ1-1; TRBD1 is a possible D gene (6 bases). Between the trimmed V and J ends, which lost 5 bases and 7 bases, there was a span of 17 bases. The CDR3 has 14 residues. Germline assignment: CDR1 MDHEN and CDR2 SYDVKM. The CDR3 coding sequence is TGTGCCAGCAGTGGGGCCAGGGGTACCTTTGAAGCTTTCTTT. It codes for CASSGARGTFEAFF.

The table lists this clone with a count of one. The V and J genes are TRBV4-1 and TRBJ2-7; tentative D call: TRBD2 (5 bases). CDR3 size: 15 residues. V was clipped by 1 base and J by 2 bases, with 12 bases between them. Germline V gives CDR1 MGHRA, CDR2 YSYEKL. The CDR3 region has the DNA TGCGCCAGCAGCCAAGTCACCGGGAACCCCTACGAGCAGTACTTC. The encoded protein is CASSQVTGNPYEQYF.

V is TRBV5-4 and J is TRBJ1-5; D is possibly TRBD1 (6 bases). This CDR3 comprises 16 residues. Deletions cut 5 bases from V and 1 base from J, with 16 bases between. Germline V CDR1 and CDR2: SGHNT, YYREEE (reference sequence). As DNA, the CDR3 is TGTGCCAGCAGTCTGGGAGGGGGAGAAAGCAATCAGCCCCAGCATTTT. Translated: CASSLGGGESNQPQHF.

The rearrangement links TRBV2 to TRBJ2-3; maybe TRBD2 (6 bases). The germline CDR1 and CDR2 sequences are SNHLY and FYNNEI. V dropped 6 bases and J dropped 2 bases, with 18 bases sitting between them. CDR3 size: 16 residues. Here the CDR3 reads CASSQTRTTYTDTQYF. CDR3 DNA sequence: TGTGCCAGCAGCCAAACAAGGACTACTTACACAGATACGCAGTATTTT.

This chain uses TRBV4-1 with TRBJ2-1; 10 bases are a match to TRBD2. Germline assignment: CDR1 MGHRA and CDR2 YSYEKL. The V gene end was trimmed by 1 base and the J gene end by 6 bases; junction bases not matched to a gene: 6. The CDR3 spans 16 residues. The DNA for the CDR3 is TGCGCCAGCAGCCAAGCGGCGAGCGGGAGGGCCAATGAGCAGTTCTTC. This gives the protein CASSQAASGRANEQFF.

This chain joins TRBV11-2 and TRBJ2-7; maybe TRBD1 (6 bases). The CDR3 is made up of 18 amino acids. V lost 0 bases, J lost 2 bases, and 20 bases lay in between. Germline V lookup: CDR1 SGHAT, CDR2 FQNNGV. CDR3 sequence: CASSLDLRSWGRPYEQYF. The CDR3 coding sequence is TGTGCCAGCAGCTTAGATCTTCGTTCGTGGGGGCGCCCCTACGAGCAGTACTTC.

The chain is built from TRBV7-9 and TRBJ2-1; a possible D gene is TRBD1 (5 bases). The germline V and J ends were trimmed by 11 bases and 4 bases, with 18 bases remaining between them. This CDR3 spans 14 amino acids. Germline lookup yields CDR1 SEHNR and CDR2 FQNEAQ (reference sequence). In nucleotides, the CDR3 is TGTGCCGGTCAGGGCCAACAGTTTTACAATGAGCAGTTCTTC. It translates to CAGQGQQFYNEQFF.

J is TRBJ2-5 and V is TRBV18, with TRBD2 matching over 11 bases. This CDR3 spans 16 amino acids. J was trimmed by 3 bases and V by 4 bases; bases with no gene match: 7. Germline V gene data show CDR1 as KGHSH and CDR2 as LQKENI. CDR3 DNA sequence: TGTGCCAGCTCACAAACCGGGACTAGCGGTAAAGAGACCCAGTACTTC. Its protein is CASSQTGTSGKETQYF.

The chain joins TRBV19 to TRBJ2-1; the match to TRBD2 covers 9 bases. This CDR3 has 15 residues. J was trimmed by 9 bases and V by 3 bases; bases with no gene match: 9. Germline CDR1 is LNHDA and CDR2 is SQIVND (reference sequence). DNA of the CDR3: TGTGCCAGTAGTATGGGGCGGGAGGGCCTTGGTGAGCAGTTCTTC. It codes for CASSMGREGLGEQFF.

V usage is TRBV6-6 and J usage is TRBJ1-2, with TRBD1 matching 8 bases. CDR1 and CDR2 (germline): MNHNY, SVGAGI (reference sequence). The CDR3 runs to 14 residues. Unmatched junction bases numbered 8, after V lost 5 bases and J lost 6 bases. The CDR3 loop is CASSPTGQGHGYTF. CDR3 sequence (DNA): TGTGCCAGCAGTCCTACAGGACAGGGACATGGCTACACCTTC.

This chain uses TRBV6-2 or TRBV6-3 with TRBJ2-5, with 7 positions matching TRBD2. Germline assignment: CDR1 MNHEY and CDR2 SVGEGT. The V gene end was trimmed by 5 bases and the J gene end by 5 bases; junction bases not matched to a gene: 14. This CDR3 contains 16 residues. In DNA form, the CDR3 reads TGTGCCAGCAGTAGACCCCGCGGCGGGAGCCATGAGACCCAGTACTTC. Protein sequence: CASSRPRGGSHETQYF.

The V gene is TRBV2, the J gene TRBJ2-5; unclear D gene. In germline, CDR1 is SNHLY, CDR2 FYNNEI. The CDR3 is 13 amino acids. V gave up 3 bases and J gave up 4 bases, with 9 bases separating them. In DNA form, the CDR3 reads TGTGCCAGCAGTGAGAGTCGCGTAGAGACCCAGTACTTC. This codes for CASSESRVETQYF.

Here the CDR3 DNA reads TGTGCCTGGAGTGTACGGACAGGGGCAGGTACCGGGGAGCTGTTTTTT. Its protein product is CAWSVRTGAGTGELFF. The chain employs TRBV30 and TRBJ2-2; 9 bases are a match to TRBD1. V gave up 0 bases and J gave up 5 bases; unmatched junction bases: 7. CDR3 length: 16 amino acids. Germline V lookup: CDR1 GTSNPN, CDR2 SVGIG (reference sequence).

The V gene is TRBV7-2, the J gene TRBJ2-1, with 14 bases that match TRBD2. From germline, CDR1 is SGHTA and CDR2 FQGNSA. CDR3 length: 14 residues. J was trimmed by 9 bases and V by 10 bases; bases with no gene match: 8. CDR3 sequence (DNA): TGTGCCATACGACTAGCGGGAGGGCCTGGTGAGCAGTTCTTC. It is translated as CAIRLAGGPGEQFF. Looking up the rest from reference TRBV7-2 and TRBJ2-1 gives the full variable domain: GAGVSQSPSNKVTEKGKDVELRCDPISGHTALYWYRQSLGQGLEFLIYFQGNSAPDKSGLPSDRFSAERTGGSVSTLTIQRTQQEDSAVYLCAIRLAGGPGEQFFGPGTRLTVL.

Notes on this clone: At one of its ends the junction is not consistent with the germline gene, which may arise from a read error. This sequence joins TRBV5-4 and TRBJ1-4; maybe TRBD1 (6 bases). Germline lookup yields CDR1 SGHNT and CDR2 YYREEE (reference sequence). The CDR3 loop spans 16 amino acids. This chain's CDR3 is CAGSLDRRTTNEKLFF. The CDR3 nucleotides read TGTGCCGGCAGCTTGGACAGACGGACAACTAATGAAAAACTGTTTTTT.

The CDR3 DNA reads TGTGCCAGCAGTTTAGGGCAGGGACAATACGAGCAGTACTTC. This codes for CASSLGQGQYEQYF. This chain links TRBV28 with TRBJ2-7; TRBD1 might be the D (6 bases). CDR1 is MDHEN, CDR2 SYDVKM, per germline. Trimming cost V 2 bases and J 4 bases, with 12 bases left between them. The CDR3 is 14 residues long.

This chain links TRBV5-1 with TRBJ2-1, with D possibly being TRBD1 (5 bases). This CDR3 contains 13 residues. Per germline, CDR1 SGHRS and CDR2 YFSETQ. Trimming shortened V by 0 bases and J by 10 bases, and 11 bases separated the two germline ends. CDR3 sequence: CASSLASTGEQFF. In nucleotides, the CDR3 is TGCGCCAGCAGCTTGGCCAGCACAGGCGAGCAGTTCTTC.